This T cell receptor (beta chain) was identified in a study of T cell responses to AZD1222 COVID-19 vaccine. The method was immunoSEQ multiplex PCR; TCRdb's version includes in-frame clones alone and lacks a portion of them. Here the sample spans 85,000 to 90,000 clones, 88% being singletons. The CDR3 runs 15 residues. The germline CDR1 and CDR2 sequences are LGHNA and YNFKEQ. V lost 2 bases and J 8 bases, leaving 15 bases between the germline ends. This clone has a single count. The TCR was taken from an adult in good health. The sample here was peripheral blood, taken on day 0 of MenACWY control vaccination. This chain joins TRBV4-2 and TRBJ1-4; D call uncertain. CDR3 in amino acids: CASSQKDGGFEKLFF. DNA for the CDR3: TGTGCCAGCAGCCAAAAGGATGGAGGGTTCGAAAAACTGTTTTTT.